This T cell receptor beta chain originates from a study of early T cells in non-severe SARS-CoV-2 infection. Study details: The sequenced material was bulk RNA from unsorted whole blood, and its chains were unpaired. Findings and caveats of the study: The VDJdb matching leaned toward anti-spike CD8 responses and overlooked private and CD4 specificities.

Trimming left V 5 bases short and J 6 bases short, with 9 bases between. Germline CDR1 reads MNHEY; CDR2 reads SVGEGT. The CDR3 consists of 12 residues. As to this clonotype: Its antigen is undetermined.

In the library, individual cDNA molecules carried attached unique molecular identifiers. TCRdb ran MiXCR on the 5' RACE reads and lists one entry per CDR3 protein. There are 26,000 or so distinct CDR3 sequences in the sample; 4.5% to 7% occur only once, and less than 2.5% lies in the top ten. Material: whole blood. The origin of this receptor is an adult who was a healthcare worker with PCR-confirmed SARS-CoV-2 infection or an uninfected control (not recorded which). V and J are TRBV6-2 or TRBV6-3 and TRBJ2-3; D gene ambiguous. CDR3 loop: CASSQRRDTQYF. In DNA, the CDR3 is TGTGCCAGCAGTCAAAGACGGGATACGCAGTATTTT.